This TCR beta chain was identified during a study of blood T cell repertoires in COVID-19. Whole-study context: COVID-19 samples, acute and convalescent, were from the United States, Italy and Spain.

Original methodology: It was from reference gene primer amplification that nucleated cell counts were estimated. Measured with immunoSEQ multiplex PCR; TCRdb has only the in-frame clones, and not every one. The DNA was the basis for D and trimming; V, J and clone size are from that table. Of about half a million clones in the sample, less than 90% were seen once. Recovered status applied to Cohort 3 donors who had two consecutive negative PCRs. It also applied to those with clearance or with symptom resolution. The V and J ends lost 5 bases and 7 bases respectively, with 28 bases between them. Germline V gives CDR1 KGHDR, CDR2 SFDVKD. CDR3 length equals 18 residues.

This clonotype was obtained from a woman aged 55-75 years who had recovered from COVID-19. This chain connects TRBV24-1 to TRBJ1-1; D is undetermined. The sequenced material came from PBMCs or T cells enriched from blood (not recorded which). The CDR3 loop is CATSGPWREQRLNDEAFF. The CDR3 nucleotides are TGTGCCACCAGTGGCCCCTGGCGCGAGCAGCGGTTGAACGATGAAGCTTTCTTT.